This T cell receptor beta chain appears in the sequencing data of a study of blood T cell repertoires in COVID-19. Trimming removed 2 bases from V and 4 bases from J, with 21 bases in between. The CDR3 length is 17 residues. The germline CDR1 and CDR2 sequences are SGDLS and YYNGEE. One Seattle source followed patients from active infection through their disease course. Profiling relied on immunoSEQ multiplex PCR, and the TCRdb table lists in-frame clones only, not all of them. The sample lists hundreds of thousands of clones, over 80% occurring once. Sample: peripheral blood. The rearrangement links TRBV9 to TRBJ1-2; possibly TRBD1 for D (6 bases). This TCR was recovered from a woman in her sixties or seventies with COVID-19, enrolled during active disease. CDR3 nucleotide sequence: TGTGCCAGCAGCGTTATGTCGACCGAACGGACAGCCTATGGCTACACCTTC. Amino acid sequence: CASSVMSTERTAYGYTF.